This TCR beta chain is from a study of blood T cell repertoires in COVID-19. Study-wide context: The origin of the acute and convalescent COVID-19 samples was the United States, Italy and Spain. Sources were T cells, B-cell-depleted T cells, or PBMCs; the material itself was cDNA or gDNA.

The V gene lost 5 bases and the J gene lost 5 bases, with 15 bases spanning the gap. The CDR3 sequence is 14 residues long. Germline lookup yields CDR1 MNHEY and CDR2 SVGEGT. In the authors' methods: Using reference gene primer amplification, nucleated cell counts were estimated. Profiling relied on immunoSEQ multiplex PCR, and the TCRdb table lists in-frame clones only, not all of them. V and J calls and clone size come straight from that table; D and trimming were deduced from the DNA. The table lists 250,000 to 300,000 clones, about 87% of them singletons. This chain links TRBV6-2 or TRBV6-3 with TRBJ2-5, with D perhaps matching TRBD2 (5 bases). Sequenced sample: peripheral blood. This TCR derives from a woman in her 40s with acute or convalescent COVID-19. DNA of the CDR3: TGTGCCAGCAGTCCCCCTTCGGGGATGGAGACCCAGTACTTC. Its translation is CASSPPSGMETQYF.